The subject of this entry is one T cell receptor beta chain. Antigen unknown. Samples came from healthy bone marrow donors. The PCR used 60 Vbeta and 13 Jbeta primers. Assay used: immunoSEQ multiplex PCR; TCRdb lists only in-frame clones, some missing. In the table there are about 190,000 clones, more than 85% of which are singletons. The data originate from a study of cytomegalovirus exposure and HLA in healthy donors. General study points: A missense variant in DCLRE1C was later tied to TCR beta V- and J-gene trimming. Per published reports, the classifier diagnosed cytomegalovirus status with high specificity and sensitivity.

CDR3 length: 19 residues. Germline V gene sequence: CDR1 LNHDA, CDR2 SQIVND (reference sequence). With V trimmed by 7 bases and J by 4 bases, 17 bases remained unmatched. This sequence joins TRBV19 and TRBJ2-1; 12 bases fit TRBD2. This sequence was found in a woman aged 18-30 years in good health and CMV-seronegative. The sequenced material came from PBMCs. The CDR3 DNA sequence: TGTGCCAGTACTTCTAGCGGGAGGGCCTTATCGGCTACATACAATGAGCAGTTCTTC. It yields the protein CASTSSGRALSATYNEQFF.